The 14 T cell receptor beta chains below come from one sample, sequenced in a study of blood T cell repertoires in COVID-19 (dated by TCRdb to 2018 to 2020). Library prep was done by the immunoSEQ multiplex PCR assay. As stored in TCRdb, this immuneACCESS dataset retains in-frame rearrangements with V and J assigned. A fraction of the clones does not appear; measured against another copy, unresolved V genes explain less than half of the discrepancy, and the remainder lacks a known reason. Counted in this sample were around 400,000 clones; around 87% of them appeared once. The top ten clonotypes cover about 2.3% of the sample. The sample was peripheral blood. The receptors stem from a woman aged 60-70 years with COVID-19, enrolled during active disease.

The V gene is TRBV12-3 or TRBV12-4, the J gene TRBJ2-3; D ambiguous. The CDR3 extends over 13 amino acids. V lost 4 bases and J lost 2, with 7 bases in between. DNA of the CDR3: TGTGCCAGCAGTTATGGGCCCACAGATACGCAGTATTTT. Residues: CASSYGPTDTQYF.

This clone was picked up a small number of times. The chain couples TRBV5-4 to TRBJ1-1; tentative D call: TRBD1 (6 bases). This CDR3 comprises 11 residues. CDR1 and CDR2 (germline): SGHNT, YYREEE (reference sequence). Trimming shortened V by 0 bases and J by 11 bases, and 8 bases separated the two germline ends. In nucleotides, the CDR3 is TGTGCCAGCAGCTTGGACAGGGTTGCTTTCTTT. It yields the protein CASSLDRVAFF.

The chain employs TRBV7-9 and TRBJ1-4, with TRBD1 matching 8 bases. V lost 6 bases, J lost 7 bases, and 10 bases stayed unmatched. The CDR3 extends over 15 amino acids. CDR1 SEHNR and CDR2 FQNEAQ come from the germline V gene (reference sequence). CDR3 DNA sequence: TGTGCCAGCAGTTCGGCTCAGGGGGCAAGTGAAAAACTGTTTTTT. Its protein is CASSSAQGASEKLFF.

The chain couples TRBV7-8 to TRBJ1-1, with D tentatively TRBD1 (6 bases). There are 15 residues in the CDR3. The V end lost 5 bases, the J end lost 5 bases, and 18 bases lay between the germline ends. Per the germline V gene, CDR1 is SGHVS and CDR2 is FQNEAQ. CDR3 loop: CASSPPTGSWTEAFF. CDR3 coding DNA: TGTGCCAGCAGCCCACCCACAGGGTCTTGGACTGAAGCTTTCTTT.

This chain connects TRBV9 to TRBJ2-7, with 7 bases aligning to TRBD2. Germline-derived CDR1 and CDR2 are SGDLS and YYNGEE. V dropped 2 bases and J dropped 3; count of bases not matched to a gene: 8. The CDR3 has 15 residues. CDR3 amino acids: CASSVSGGSIYEQYF. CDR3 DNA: TGTGCCAGCAGCGTTTCCGGGGGGTCCATCTACGAGCAGTACTTC.

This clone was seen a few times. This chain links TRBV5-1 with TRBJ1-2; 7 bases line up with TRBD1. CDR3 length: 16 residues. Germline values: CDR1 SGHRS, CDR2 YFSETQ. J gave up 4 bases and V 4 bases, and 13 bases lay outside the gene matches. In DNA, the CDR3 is TGCGCCAGCAGCCCATTTGGAGGGGGCGCGTTCTATGGCTACACCTTC. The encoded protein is CASSPFGGGAFYGYTF.

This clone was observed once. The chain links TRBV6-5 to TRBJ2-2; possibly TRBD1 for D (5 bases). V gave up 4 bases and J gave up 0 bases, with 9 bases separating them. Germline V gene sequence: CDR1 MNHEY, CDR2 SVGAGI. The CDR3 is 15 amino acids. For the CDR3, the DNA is TGTGCCAGCAGTTTCGACAGTTCGAACACCGGGGAGCTGTTTTTT. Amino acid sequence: CASSFDSSNTGELFF.

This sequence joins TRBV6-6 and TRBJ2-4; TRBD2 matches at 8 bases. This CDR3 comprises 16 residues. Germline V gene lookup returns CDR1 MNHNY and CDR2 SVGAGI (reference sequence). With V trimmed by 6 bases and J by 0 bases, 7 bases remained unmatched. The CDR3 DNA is TGTGCCAGCAGCCGTACTAGCGGAATAGCCAAAAACATTCAGTACTTC. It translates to CASSRTSGIAKNIQYF.

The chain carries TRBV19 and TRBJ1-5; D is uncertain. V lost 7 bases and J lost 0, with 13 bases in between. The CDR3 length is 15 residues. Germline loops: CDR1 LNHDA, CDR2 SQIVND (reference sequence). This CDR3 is CASTTQVYSNQPQHF. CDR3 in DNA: TGTGCCAGTACCACCCAGGTGTATAGCAATCAGCCCCAGCATTTT.

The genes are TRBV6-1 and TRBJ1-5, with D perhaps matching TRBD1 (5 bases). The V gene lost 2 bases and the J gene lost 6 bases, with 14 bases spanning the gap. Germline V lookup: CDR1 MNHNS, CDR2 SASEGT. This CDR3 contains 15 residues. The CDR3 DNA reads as TGTGCCAGCAGTGAAAGGCGGGCGGGGGGTCAGCCCCAGCATTTT. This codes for CASSERRAGGQPQHF.

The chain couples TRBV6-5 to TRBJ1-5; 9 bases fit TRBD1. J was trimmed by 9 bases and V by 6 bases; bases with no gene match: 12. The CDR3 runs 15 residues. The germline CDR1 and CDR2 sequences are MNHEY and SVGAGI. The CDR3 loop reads CASSPTGGPPSPQHF. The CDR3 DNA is TGTGCCAGCAGCCCAACAGGGGGCCCCCCGTCGCCCCAGCATTTT.

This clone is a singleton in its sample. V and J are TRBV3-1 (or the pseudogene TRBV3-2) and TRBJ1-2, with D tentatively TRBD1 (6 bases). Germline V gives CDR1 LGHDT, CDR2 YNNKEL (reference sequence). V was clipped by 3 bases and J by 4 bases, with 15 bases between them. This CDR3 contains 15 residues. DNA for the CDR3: TGTGCCAGCAGCCAGAGGACACAGGGTGGCTATGGCTACACCTTC. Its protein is CASSQRTQGGYGYTF.

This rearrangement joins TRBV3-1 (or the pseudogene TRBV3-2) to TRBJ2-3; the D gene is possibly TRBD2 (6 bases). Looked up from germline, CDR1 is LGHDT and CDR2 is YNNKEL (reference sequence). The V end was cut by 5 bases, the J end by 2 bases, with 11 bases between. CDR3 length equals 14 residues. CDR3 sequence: CASSSRTITDTQYF. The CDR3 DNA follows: TGTGCCAGCAGCTCCCGGACTATCACAGATACGCAGTATTTT.

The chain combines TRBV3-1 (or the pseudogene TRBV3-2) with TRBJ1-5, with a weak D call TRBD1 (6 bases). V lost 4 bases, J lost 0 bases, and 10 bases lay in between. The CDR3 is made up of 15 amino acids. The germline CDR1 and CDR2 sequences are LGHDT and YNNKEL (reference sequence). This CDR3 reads CASSLTGISNQPQHF. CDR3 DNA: TGTGCCAGCAGCCTGACAGGCATTAGCAATCAGCCCCAGCATTTT.